This T cell receptor (beta chain) was observed in a study of blood T cell repertoires in COVID-19. Study-level information: The United States, Italy and Spain supplied acute and convalescent COVID-19 samples. T cells, B-cell-depleted T cells, or PBMCs supplied cDNA or gDNA.

In the source study's methods: Amplified reference gene primers provided the basis for estimating nucleated cell counts. Sequencing was performed with immunoSEQ multiplex PCR; in TCRdb, only in-frame clones are kept and a portion is missing. From that table come the V and J calls and clone size; the DNA was used to work out D and trimming. In the table there are 85,000 to 100,000 clones, just over 90% of which are singletons. This CDR3 spans 10 amino acids. The germline V gene encodes CDR1 DFQATT and CDR2 SNEGSKA (reference sequence). V lost 3 bases, J lost 4 bases, and 3 bases lay in between. The origin of this receptor is a man in his fifties or sixties with acute or convalescent COVID-19. Material for sequencing was peripheral blood. The chain combines TRBV20-1 with TRBJ2-5; D is undetermined. This CDR3 reads CSARRETQYF. CDR3 nucleotide sequence: TGCAGTGCTAGGAGAGAGACCCAGTACTTC.